The T cell receptor (beta chain) described here comes from a study of post-analysis software for immune sequencing data. Broader study findings: With TRBV5-6, TRBV5-1 and TRBV20-1 included, a handful of TRBV segments were more frequent in patients than in controls.

Presence of unique molecular identifiers characterized the TCR beta cDNA libraries. TCRdb re-called the PCR reads through MiXCR, storing one row per CDR3 protein. The sample contains about 820,000 distinct CDR3 sequences, about 57% of which appear only once. Germline values: CDR1 SEHNR, CDR2 FQNEAQ (reference sequence). CDR3 length equals 15 residues. Trimming removed 6 bases from V and 3 bases from J; junction bases left unmatched: 5. With respect to this clonotype: The antigen remains unidentified.

The receptor comes from a girl aged 5-17 years with multiple sclerosis. Material: blood. The rearrangement joins TRBV7-9 to TRBJ2-1; 10 positions agree with TRBD2. The CDR3 bases are TGTGCCAGCAGGAAACTAGCGGGAAGCTACAATGAGCAGTTCTTC. Protein: CASRKLAGSYNEQFF.